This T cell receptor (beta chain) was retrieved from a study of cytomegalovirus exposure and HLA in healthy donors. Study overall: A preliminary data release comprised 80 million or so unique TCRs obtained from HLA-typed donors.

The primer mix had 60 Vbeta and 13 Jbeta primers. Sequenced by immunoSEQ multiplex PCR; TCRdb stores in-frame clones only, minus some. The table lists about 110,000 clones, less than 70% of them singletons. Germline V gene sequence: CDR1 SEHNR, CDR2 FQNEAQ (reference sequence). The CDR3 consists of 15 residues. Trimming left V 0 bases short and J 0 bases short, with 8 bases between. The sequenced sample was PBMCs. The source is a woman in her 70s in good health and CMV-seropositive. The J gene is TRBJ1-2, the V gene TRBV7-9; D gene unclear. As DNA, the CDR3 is TGTGCCAGCAGCTTAGCACCTTCAGCTAACTATGGCTACACCTTC. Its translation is CASSLAPSANYGYTF. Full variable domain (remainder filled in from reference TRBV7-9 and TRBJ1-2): DTGVSQNPRHKITKRGQNVTFRCDPISEHNRLYWYRQTLGQGPEFLTYFQNEAQLEKSRLLSDRFSAERPKGSFSTLEIQRTEQGDSAMYLCASSLAPSANYGYTFGSGTRLTVV.